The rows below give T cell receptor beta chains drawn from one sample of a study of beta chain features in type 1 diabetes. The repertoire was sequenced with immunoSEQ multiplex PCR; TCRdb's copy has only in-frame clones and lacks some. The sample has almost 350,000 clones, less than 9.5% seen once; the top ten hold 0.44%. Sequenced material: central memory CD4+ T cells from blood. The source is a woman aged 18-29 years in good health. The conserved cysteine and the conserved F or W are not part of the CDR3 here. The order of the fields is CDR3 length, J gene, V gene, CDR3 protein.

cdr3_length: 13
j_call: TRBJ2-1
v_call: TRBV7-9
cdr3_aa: ASSLYGSSYNEQF

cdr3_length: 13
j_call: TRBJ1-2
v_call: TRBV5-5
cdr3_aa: ASSPDVGSLSGYT

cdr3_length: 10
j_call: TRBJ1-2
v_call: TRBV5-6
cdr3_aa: ASSPQGRSYT

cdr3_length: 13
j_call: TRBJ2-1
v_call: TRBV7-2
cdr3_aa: ASSTIADTYNEQF

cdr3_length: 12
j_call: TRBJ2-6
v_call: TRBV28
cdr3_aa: ASKDSSGANVLT

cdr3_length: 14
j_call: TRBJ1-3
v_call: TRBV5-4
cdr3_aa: ASSLGGDRAGNTIY

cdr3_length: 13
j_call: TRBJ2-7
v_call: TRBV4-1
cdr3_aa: ASSQEGTGAGEQY

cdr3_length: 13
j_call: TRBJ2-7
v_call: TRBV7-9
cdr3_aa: ASSLAGWQRYEQY

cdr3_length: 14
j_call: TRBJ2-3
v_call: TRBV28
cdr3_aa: ASRPTGTSGKDTQY

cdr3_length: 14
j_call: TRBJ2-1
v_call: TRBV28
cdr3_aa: ASRGTTSGRVHEQF

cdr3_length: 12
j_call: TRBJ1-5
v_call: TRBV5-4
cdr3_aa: ASNRLASNQPQH

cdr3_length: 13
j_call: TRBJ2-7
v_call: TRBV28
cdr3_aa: ASRSGGTGSYEQY

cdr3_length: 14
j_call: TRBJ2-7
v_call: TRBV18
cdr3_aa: ASSPTGRGQGYEQY

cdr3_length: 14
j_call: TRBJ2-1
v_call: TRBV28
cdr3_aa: ASSLNPGQGKGEQF

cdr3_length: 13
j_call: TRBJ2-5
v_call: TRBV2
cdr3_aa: ASSGVAGAGETQY

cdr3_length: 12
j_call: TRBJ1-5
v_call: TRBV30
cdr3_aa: AWTADRSNQPQH

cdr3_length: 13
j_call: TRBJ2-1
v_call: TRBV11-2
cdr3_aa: ASSTPRPSYNEQF

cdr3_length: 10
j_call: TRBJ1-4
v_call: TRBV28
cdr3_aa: ASSIYNEKLF

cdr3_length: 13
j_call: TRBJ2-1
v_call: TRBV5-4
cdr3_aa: ASSSEPGPGNEQF

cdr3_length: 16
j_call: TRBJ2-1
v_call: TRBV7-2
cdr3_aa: ASSLTLSGVTWGNEQF

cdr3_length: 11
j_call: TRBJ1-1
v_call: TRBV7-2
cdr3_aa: ASSLTGGTEAF

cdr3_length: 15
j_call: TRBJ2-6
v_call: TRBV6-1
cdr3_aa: ASSARDRRSGANVLT

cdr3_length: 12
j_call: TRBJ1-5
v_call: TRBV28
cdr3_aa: ASSLGKGNQPQH

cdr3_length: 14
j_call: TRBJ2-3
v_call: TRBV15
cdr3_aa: ATSRELGLAEDTQY

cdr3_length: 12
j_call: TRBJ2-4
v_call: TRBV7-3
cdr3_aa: ASSHLVAKNIQY

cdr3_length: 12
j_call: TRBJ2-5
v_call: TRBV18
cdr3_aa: ASSRGQVQETQY

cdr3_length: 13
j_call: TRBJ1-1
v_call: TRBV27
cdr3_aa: ASSPLGIETDEAF

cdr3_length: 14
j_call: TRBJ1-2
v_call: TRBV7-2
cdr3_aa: ASSKGGATIAYGYT

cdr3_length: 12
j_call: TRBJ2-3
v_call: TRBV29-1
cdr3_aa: SVLLQWGTDTQY

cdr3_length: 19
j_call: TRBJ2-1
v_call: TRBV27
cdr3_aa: ASRALRTSGRAGFFHNEQF

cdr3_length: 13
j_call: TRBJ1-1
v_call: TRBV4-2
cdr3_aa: ASSPAPRGLAEAF

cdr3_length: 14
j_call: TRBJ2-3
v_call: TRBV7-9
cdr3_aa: ASSSIQGESTDTQY

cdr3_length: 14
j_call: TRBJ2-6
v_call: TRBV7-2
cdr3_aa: ASSLAYSAGANVLT

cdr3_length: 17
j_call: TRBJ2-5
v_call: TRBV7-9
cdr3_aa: ASSAGRVNSGSTPETQY

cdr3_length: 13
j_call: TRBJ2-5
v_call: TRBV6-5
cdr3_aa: ASSFRSSEQETQY

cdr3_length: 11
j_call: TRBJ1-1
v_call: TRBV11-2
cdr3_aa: ASSLAGGTEAF

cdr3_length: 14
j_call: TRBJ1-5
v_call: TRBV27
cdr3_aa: ASSGQGNPSNQPQH

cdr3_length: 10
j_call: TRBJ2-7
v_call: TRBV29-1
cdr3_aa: SARDRVAEQY

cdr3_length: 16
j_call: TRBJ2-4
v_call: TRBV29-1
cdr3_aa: SVEGVSGRAYAKNIQY

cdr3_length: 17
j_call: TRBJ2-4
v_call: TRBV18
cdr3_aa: ASSPREWLAGVAKNIQY

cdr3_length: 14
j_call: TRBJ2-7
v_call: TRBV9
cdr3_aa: ASSPRGDRLTYEQY

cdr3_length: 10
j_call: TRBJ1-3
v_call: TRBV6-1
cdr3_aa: ASRTDGNTIY

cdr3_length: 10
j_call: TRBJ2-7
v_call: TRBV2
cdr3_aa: ASDGQGYEQY

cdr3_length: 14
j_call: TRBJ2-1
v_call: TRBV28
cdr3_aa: ASSRTSGGLYNEQF

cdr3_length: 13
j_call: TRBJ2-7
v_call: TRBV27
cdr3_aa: ASSLGLAETYEQY